The 18 T cell receptor beta chains reported below all come from one sample, sequenced in a study of T cell changes during pregnancy in multiple sclerosis. Generated by immunoSEQ multiplex PCR, the TCRdb table keeps only in-frame clones and is missing some. Of 33,000 or so clones in the sample, 70% to 90% were seen once. Specimen: CD8+ T cells from peripheral blood mononuclear cells, collected in the third trimester of pregnancy. These receptors all come from a female donor with multiple sclerosis, enrolled in a pregnancy study.

The chain carries TRBV13 and TRBJ2-2; 9 bases line up with TRBD2. Germline CDR1 and CDR2: PRHDT and FYEKMQ (reference sequence). The CDR3 spans 15 residues. The trim removed 5 bases at V and 9 bases at J, leaving 10 bases unmatched. The CDR3 bases are TGTGCCAGCAGCCTTAGCGGGAGTGAAATCTGGGAGCTGTTTTTT. Its translation is CASSLSGSEIWELFF.

This clone appeared once. This sequence joins TRBV5-4 and TRBJ2-2; D remains ambiguous. The V end was cut by 5 bases, the J end by 0 bases, with 8 bases between. Germline V gene sequence: CDR1 SGHNT, CDR2 YYREEE (reference sequence). The length of the CDR3 is 14 residues. CDR3 nucleotide sequence: TGTGCCAGCAGATGGCAAGCGAACACCGGGGAGCTGTTTTTT. Translation: CASRWQANTGELFF. Variable domain in full (rest from reference TRBV5-4 and TRBJ2-2): ETGVTQSPTHLIKTRGQQVTLRCSSQSGHNTVSWYQQALGQGPQFIFQYYREEENGRGNFPPRFSGLQFPNYSSELNVNALELDDSALYLCASRWQANTGELFFGEGSRLTVL.

As DNA, the CDR3 is TGTGCCATCAGTGAGGCCACTAGCGGGAGGGCTGGGGCAGAGACCCAGTACTTC. Protein product: CAISEATSGRAGAETQYF. The chain joins TRBV10-3 to TRBJ2-5; 13 bases align to TRBD2. The CDR3 totals 18 residues. The V gene end was trimmed by 2 bases and the J gene end by 4 bases; junction bases not matched to a gene: 10. Germline V gives CDR1 ENHRY, CDR2 SYGVKD.

This rearrangement joins TRBV6-6 to TRBJ1-1; tentatively, D is TRBD1 (6 bases). Between the trimmed V and J ends, which lost 7 bases and 2 bases, there was a span of 20 bases. Per germline, CDR1 MNHNY and CDR2 SVGAGI (reference sequence). This CDR3 has 16 amino acids. The CDR3 DNA follows: TGTGCCAGCATCCCGAGAGGGGGGGGGTTCAACACTGAAGCTTTCTTT. Protein sequence: CASIPRGGGFNTEAFF.

This CDR3 reads CASSLAHGTSGRYEQYF. The CDR3 coding sequence is TGTGCCAGCAGCTTAGCGCATGGGACTAGCGGGAGGTACGAGCAGTACTTC. This chain uses TRBV7-9 with TRBJ2-7, with 15 bases aligning to TRBD2. V trimming: 0 bases; J trimming: 4 bases; junction bases outside the gene matches: 4. This CDR3 comprises 17 residues. Germline assignment: CDR1 SEHNR and CDR2 FQNEAQ (reference sequence). Filled out from reference TRBV7-9 and TRBJ2-7, the complete variable domain reads DTGVSQNPRHKITKRGQNVTFRCDPISEHNRLYWYRQTLGQGPEFLTYFQNEAQLEKSRLLSDRFSAERPKGSFSTLEIQRTEQGDSAMYLCASSLAHGTSGRYEQYFGPGTRLTVT.

The V and J genes are TRBV28 and TRBJ2-7, with 12 bases that match TRBD1. The germline V gene has CDR1 MDHEN and CDR2 SYDVKM. V dropped 5 bases and J dropped 0; count of bases not matched to a gene: 8. The CDR3 length is 17 residues. This chain's CDR3 is CASSLLGTGGRSYEQYF. The CDR3 DNA reads as TGTGCCAGCAGTCTACTCGGGACAGGGGGCCGCTCCTACGAGCAGTACTTC.

In DNA form, the CDR3 reads TGCACCAGCAGCCAAGATGAGGAGGGATTTAGACGCTACACCTTC. This translates into CTSSQDEEGFRRYTF. The V and J genes are TRBV1 and TRBJ1-2. TRBV1 is noted as a pseudogene. The length of the CDR3 is 15 residues.

This clone was observed once. The V and J genes are TRBV27 and TRBJ2-1, with D maybe TRBD2 (6 bases). V was shortened by 2 bases and J by 4 bases, with 12 bases between the two germline ends. This CDR3 has 15 residues. CDR1 is MNHEY and CDR2 is SMNVEV in the germline V gene (reference sequence). CDR3 sequence reads: CASSLGRGPYNEQFF. CDR3 DNA: TGTGCCAGCAGTTTAGGGCGGGGCCCGTACAATGAGCAGTTCTTC.

The chain recombines TRBV7-9 with TRBJ2-1; 7 nucleotides match TRBD2. Germline trimming cut 11 bases from V and 3 bases from J; bases unmatched to any gene: 7. Germline CDR1 reads SEHNR; CDR2 reads FQNEAQ (reference sequence). This CDR3 region has 13 residues. The CDR3 region has the DNA TGTGCCTCCTCGGTAGCGGGCTACAATGAGCAGTTCTTC. It codes for CASSVAGYNEQFF.

The rearrangement joins TRBV11-2 to TRBJ2-7; D is undetermined. Germline V gives CDR1 SGHAT, CDR2 FQNNGV. The CDR3 runs 12 residues. V gave up 5 bases and J gave up 5 bases, with 10 bases separating them. The CDR3 bases are TGTGCCAGCAGCACGACAACCAACGAGCAGTACTTC. Translated: CASSTTTNEQYF. The full variable domain, completed using reference TRBV11-2 and TRBJ2-7, is EAGVAQSPRYKIIEKRQSVAFWCNPISGHATLYWYQQILGQGPKLLIQFQNNGVVDDSQLPKDRFSAERLKGVDSTLKIQPAKLEDSAVYLCASSTTTNEQYFGPGTRLTVT.

The chain recombines TRBV7-9 with TRBJ2-1, with TRBD2 as a possible D gene (6 bases). Germline CDR1 reads SEHNR; CDR2 reads FQNEAQ (reference sequence). V lost 5 bases and J 8 bases, leaving 22 bases between the germline ends. This CDR3 has 16 amino acids. The DNA of the CDR3 is TGTGCCAGCAGCCCGAGTGCGGGAAGATCGGTGGATGAGCAGTTCTTC. Amino acid sequence: CASSPSAGRSVDEQFF.

This rearrangement joins TRBV27 to TRBJ2-3, with 14 bases matching TRBD2. In germline, CDR1 is MNHEY, CDR2 SMNVEV (reference sequence). There are 14 residues in the CDR3. With 10 bases clipped from V and 4 bases from J, the junction kept 4 bases outside the gene matches. The CDR3 sequence: CATGTSGSPDTQYF. The CDR3 bases are TGTGCCACCGGGACTAGCGGGAGTCCAGATACGCAGTATTTT.

This chain joins TRBV4-1 and TRBJ2-3, with D possibly matching TRBD2 (5 bases). Per the germline V gene, CDR1 is MGHRA and CDR2 is YSYEKL. Trimming cost V 4 bases and J 4 bases, with 9 bases left between them. This CDR3 is built from 13 residues. The CDR3, as DNA: TGCGCCAGCAGCCTTCCCGGGGCAGATACGCAGTATTTT. This gives the protein CASSLPGADTQYF.

V gene TRBV30 combines with J gene TRBJ2-1; D might be TRBD1 (6 bases). The CDR3 runs to 15 residues. The V end lost 2 bases, the J end lost 4 bases, and 15 bases lay between the germline ends. The germline V gene has CDR1 GTSNPN and CDR2 SVGIG (reference sequence). CDR3 sequence reads: CAWSFGGRGYNEQFF. The CDR3 DNA reads as TGTGCCTGGAGTTTTGGGGGCAGGGGATACAATGAGCAGTTCTTC.

V is TRBV10-3 and J is TRBJ1-2; TRBD1 is a possible D gene (5 bases). Germline values: CDR1 ENHRY, CDR2 SYGVKD. CDR3 size: 15 residues. Trimming removed 0 bases from V and 5 bases from J, with 13 bases in between. CDR3: CAISESPDSLYGYTF. The DNA for the CDR3 is TGTGCCATCAGTGAGTCTCCTGACAGCCTGTATGGCTACACCTTC.

As DNA, the CDR3 is TGTGCCAGCAGCGTAACGGACAGGGGATCAGTCGACTATGGCTACACCTTC. Its translation is CASSVTDRGSVDYGYTF. The chain combines TRBV9 with TRBJ1-2; 9 bases are shared with TRBD1. The CDR3 sequence is 17 residues long. V shed 1 base, J shed 3 bases, and the junction held 10 bases outside the gene matches. Germline V CDR1 and CDR2: SGDLS, YYNGEE.

The V and J genes are TRBV7-9 and TRBJ2-5, with 7 bases identical to TRBD1. Germline trimming cut 5 bases from V and 5 bases from J; bases unmatched to any gene: 8. The germline gives CDR1 SEHNR, CDR2 FQNEAQ (reference sequence). CDR3 length equals 14 residues. This CDR3 is CASSQGQSAETQYF. The CDR3 nucleotides read TGTGCCAGCAGCCAGGGACAGTCGGCGGAGACCCAGTACTTC. Full variable domain (remainder filled in from reference TRBV7-9 and TRBJ2-5): DTGVSQNPRHKITKRGQNVTFRCDPISEHNRLYWYRQTLGQGPEFLTYFQNEAQLEKSRLLSDRFSAERPKGSFSTLEIQRTEQGDSAMYLCASSQGQSAETQYFGPGTRLLVL.

Written as DNA, the CDR3 is TGTGCCAGCAGCCTCAGGGGGCTCCCTGAAGCTTTCTTT. Amino acid sequence: CASSLRGLPEAFF. The chain uses TRBV5-4 and TRBJ1-1, with 8 nucleotides matching TRBD1. This CDR3 contains 13 residues. Germline lookup yields CDR1 SGHNT and CDR2 YYREEE (reference sequence). With 4 bases clipped from V and 6 bases from J, the junction kept 5 bases outside the gene matches.